These 10 T cell receptor beta chains were sequenced from one sample in a study of cytomegalovirus exposure and HLA in healthy donors. Using immunoSEQ multiplex PCR, the repertoire was profiled, and TCRdb retains in-frame clones only, with some absent. The table records 250,000 to 300,000 clones, around 86% of them present only once. Sequenced: PBMCs. These receptors were obtained from a woman aged 18-29 years in good health and CMV-seronegative.

This clone was observed once. This chain connects TRBV9 to TRBJ2-6; D possibly corresponds to TRBD2 (5 bases). Germline values: CDR1 SGDLS, CDR2 YYNGEE. Trimming cost V 1 base and J 0 bases, with 14 bases left between them. This CDR3 is built from 18 residues. CDR3: CASSVPRGLLSGANVLTF. CDR3 sequence (DNA): TGTGCCAGCAGCGTACCTCGAGGACTCCTCTCTGGGGCCAACGTCCTGACTTTC.

The chain combines TRBV6-5 with TRBJ2-3, with TRBD1 as a possible D gene (6 bases). Trimming stripped 6 bases from V and 3 bases from J, with 7 bases between. This CDR3 has 12 amino acids. In germline, CDR1 is MNHEY, CDR2 SVGAGI. The CDR3 nucleotides are TGTGCCAGCAGCGGACAGACAGATACGCAGTATTTT. Encoded protein: CASSGQTDTQYF.

The CDR3 DNA reads as TGCGCCAGCAGCTCCCGAGGAGCGGTACAAGAGACCCAGTACTTC. This gives the protein CASSSRGAVQETQYF. The gene calls are TRBV5-1 and TRBJ2-5; possibly TRBD2 for D (5 bases). The CDR3 sequence is 15 residues long. Deletions cut 3 bases from V and 2 bases from J, with 14 bases between. Germline V gene lookup returns CDR1 SGHRS and CDR2 YFSETQ.

The chain recombines TRBV6-1 with TRBJ1-2; the D is unclear. The CDR3 runs to 13 residues. V lost 6 bases and J lost 4, with 12 bases in between. Germline assignment: CDR1 MNHNS and CDR2 SASEGT. The CDR3 protein is CASRNAEPYGYTF. The CDR3 nucleotides read TGTGCCAGCAGAAACGCGGAACCCTATGGCTACACCTTC.

This clone was detected only once. The chain recombines TRBV30 with TRBJ2-6; 9 bases line up with TRBD1. This CDR3 is 17 amino acids long. Germline V lookup: CDR1 GTSNPN, CDR2 SVGIG (reference sequence). Trimming took 7 bases from V and 1 from J; bases not matched to a gene: 11. CDR3 protein: CASNPGQGTSGANVLTF. The CDR3 DNA reads TGTGCCTCGAATCCGGGACAGGGAACTTCTGGGGCCAACGTCCTGACTTTC.

This chain uses TRBV4-2 with TRBJ2-7; D is ambiguous. Germline assignment: CDR1 LGHNA and CDR2 YNFKEQ. The CDR3 loop spans 16 amino acids. V was cut by 0 bases and J by 4 bases, with 16 bases left in between. CDR3 protein: CASSQDLGLDEYEQYF. CDR3 DNA: TGTGCCAGCAGCCAAGATCTAGGCCTAGATGAATACGAGCAGTACTTC.

The CDR3 DNA reads TGTGCCAGCAGTTTATTTGCGACAGGGAGCTATGGCTACACCTTC. It codes for CASSLFATGSYGYTF. The chain has TRBV27 and TRBJ1-2, with TRBD1 matching 7 bases. Germline CDR1 is MNHEY and CDR2 is SMNVEV (reference sequence). The trim removed 1 base at V and 4 bases at J, leaving 6 bases unmatched. The CDR3 runs 15 residues.

CDR3 nucleotides: TGTGCCAGCAGTGCTGCATTGCGGTCCTCTGGGGCCAACGTCCTGACTTTC. This encodes CASSAALRSSGANVLTF. V gene TRBV6-1 combines with J gene TRBJ2-6; no definite D call. V was shortened by 4 bases and J by 0 bases, with 13 bases between the two germline ends. The length of the CDR3 is 17 residues. The germline gives CDR1 MNHNS, CDR2 SASEGT.

The chain combines TRBV4-1 with TRBJ1-1; 8 nucleotides line up with TRBD1. Trimming took 3 bases from V and 7 from J; bases not matched to a gene: 13. The CDR3 totals 16 residues. Germline CDR1 MGHRA, CDR2 YSYEKL. Here the CDR3 reads CASSQGTQGALSEAFF. CDR3 sequence (DNA): TGCGCCAGCAGCCAGGGTACTCAGGGGGCCCTCAGTGAAGCTTTCTTT.

The chain couples TRBV27 to TRBJ2-7; TRBD1 is a possible D gene (7 bases). Trimming removed 4 bases at V and 8 bases at J, with 27 bases between. The V gene's germline CDR1 is MNHEY and CDR2 SMNVEV (reference sequence). The CDR3 contains 17 residues. CDR3 residues: CASSSYRGTAPLVQQYF. CDR3 coding DNA: TGTGCCAGCAGTTCCTACCGCGGGACAGCCCCTCTTGTCCAGCAGTACTTC.